The 15 T cell receptor beta chains listed next were all sequenced from one sample in a study of cytomegalovirus exposure and HLA in healthy donors. PCR involved 60 Vbeta and 13 Jbeta primers. Sequenced by immunoSEQ multiplex PCR; TCRdb stores in-frame clones only, minus some. The data contain over 80,000 clones, roughly 71% of them seen just once; the ten biggest clones take up 16%. Sample: PBMCs. Receptors were obtained from a young woman in good health and CMV-seropositive.

This clone was seen only a few times. This chain uses TRBV15 with TRBJ2-3; 12 bases align to TRBD2. V was clipped by 3 bases and J by 3 bases; unmatched bases: 7. This CDR3 is built from 17 residues. Germline assignment: CDR1 LNHNV and CDR2 YYDKDF (reference sequence). CDR3 residues: CATSSWLAGGGTDTQYF. The CDR3 DNA is TGTGCCACCAGCAGCTGGCTAGCGGGGGGGGGAACAGATACGCAGTATTTT.

The rearrangement joins TRBV6-1 to TRBJ2-7, with a possible D match to TRBD2 (6 bases). CDR3 length: 14 residues. V dropped 4 bases and J dropped 4 bases, with 14 bases sitting between them. Germline values: CDR1 MNHNS, CDR2 SASEGT. The CDR3 protein is CASSVGGNSYEQYF. CDR3 DNA sequence: TGTGCCAGCAGTGTCGGAGGGAACTCTTACGAGCAGTACTTC.

This sequence joins TRBV2 and TRBJ2-3, with TRBD2 as a possible D gene (5 bases). The CDR3 runs to 15 residues. Germline CDR1 is SNHLY and CDR2 is FYNNEI. V shed 6 bases and J shed 0 bases, with 13 bases lying between them. CDR3 sequence reads: CASRWESGSTDTQYF. CDR3 sequence (DNA): TGTGCCAGCAGATGGGAGAGCGGAAGCACAGATACGCAGTATTTT.

This chain connects TRBV7-2 to TRBJ1-2, with 8 positions matching TRBD1. Germline lookup yields CDR1 SGHTA and CDR2 FQGNSA. This CDR3 region has 15 residues. The trim removed 5 bases at V and 8 bases at J, leaving 13 bases unmatched. The CDR3 bases are TGTGCCAGCAGCCCCCGGCGGCAGGGGGCGTTCGGCTACACCTTC. Translation gives CASSPRRQGAFGYTF.

The V call is TRBV5-6, the J call TRBJ2-1; 12 positions match TRBD2. Germline assignment: CDR1 SGHDT and CDR2 YYEEEE. CDR3 length: 14 residues. Trimming removed 3 bases from V and 10 bases from J; junction bases left unmatched: 5. The CDR3 sequence is CASSSGLAGYEQFF. The CDR3 DNA reads TGTGCCAGCAGCTCCGGACTAGCGGGGTACGAGCAGTTCTTC. Full variable domain (missing parts from reference TRBV5-6 and TRBJ2-1): DAGVTQSPTHLIKTRGQQVTLRCSPKSGHDTVSWYQQALGQGPQFIFQYYEEEERQRGNFPDRFSGHQFPNYSSELNVNALLLGDSALYLCASSSGLAGYEQFFGPGTRLTVL.

This chain links TRBV9 with TRBJ2-1, with a possible D match to TRBD2 (6 bases). Trimming cost V 3 bases and J 4 bases, with 26 bases left between them. The CDR3 has 19 residues. The germline CDR1 and CDR2 sequences are SGDLS and YYNGEE. As DNA, the CDR3 is TGTGCCAGCAGCGCCCTCGGGGCGGGGTCCCCGGGGTCGTACAATGAGCAGTTCTTC. Translating gives CASSALGAGSPGSYNEQFF. Drawing the rest from reference TRBV9 and TRBJ2-1, the complete variable domain is DSGVTQTPKHLITATGQRVTLRCSPRSGDLSVYWYQQSLDQGLQFLIQYYNGEERAKGNILERFSAQQFPDLHSELNLSSLELGDSALYFCASSALGAGSPGSYNEQFFGPGTRLTVL.

This sequence joins TRBV7-9 and TRBJ1-3, with no clear D. The CDR3 runs to 10 residues. The V end lost 5 bases, the J end lost 7 bases, and 3 bases lay between the germline ends. CDR1 is SEHNR, CDR2 FQNEAQ, per germline (reference sequence). CDR3 bases: TGTGCCAGCAGCACTAACACCATATATTTT. Encoded protein: CASSTNTIYF.

The rearrangement uses TRBV4-3 and TRBJ1-2; TRBD1 is a possible D gene (5 bases). V lost 1 base and J lost 8, with 17 bases in between. This CDR3 region has 15 residues. Germline values: CDR1 LGHNA, CDR2 YSLEER. The CDR3 reads CASSQGPGVSNGYTF. The DNA of the CDR3 is TGCGCCAGCAGCCAAGGGCCGGGGGTCTCCAACGGCTACACCTTC.

The chain is built from TRBV5-1 and TRBJ2-1; the match to TRBD2 covers 7 bases. The CDR3 has 14 residues. V lost 2 bases, J lost 6 bases, and 5 bases stayed unmatched. Germline V lookup: CDR1 SGHRS, CDR2 YFSETQ. The CDR3 nucleotides read TGCGCCAGCAGCTTACAAGGGACTACCAATGAGCAGTTCTTC. The encoded protein is CASSLQGTTNEQFF.

The rearrangement uses TRBV9 and TRBJ2-2, with TRBD2 matching over 14 bases. The junction had 10 bases not matched to a gene; V was cut back by 4 bases and J by 2 bases. The germline V gene encodes CDR1 SGDLS and CDR2 YYNGEE. The CDR3 consists of 19 residues. CDR3 bases: TGTGCCAGCAGCAAAGGAGGACTAGCGGGAGGACTAAACACCGGGGAGCTGTTTTTT. It is translated as CASSKGGLAGGLNTGELFF. Full variable domain (outside the CDR3, taken from reference TRBV9 and TRBJ2-2): DSGVTQTPKHLITATGQRVTLRCSPRSGDLSVYWYQQSLDQGLQFLIQYYNGEERAKGNILERFSAQQFPDLHSELNLSSLELGDSALYFCASSKGGLAGGLNTGELFFGEGSRLTVL.

This chain uses TRBV4-2 with TRBJ1-1; D is uncertain. Trimming shortened V by 0 bases and J by 2 bases, and 13 bases separated the two germline ends. The CDR3 is 16 residues long. CDR1 and CDR2 from the germline V gene are LGHNA and YNFKEQ. The CDR3 DNA reads as TGTGCCAGCAGCCAAGAAGTGGGCCGCGCCAACACTGAAGCTTTCTTT. This encodes CASSQEVGRANTEAFF.

This sequence joins TRBV6-1 and TRBJ2-3; D is unresolved. The CDR3 sequence is 16 residues long. From germline, CDR1 is MNHNS and CDR2 SASEGT. Trimming cost V 3 bases and J 0 bases, with 13 bases left between them. DNA of the CDR3: TGTGCCAGCAGTGACCCAGGCCCAAGTAGCACAGATACGCAGTATTTT. Protein sequence: CASSDPGPSSTDTQYF.

The rearrangement joins TRBV25-1 to TRBJ2-7; 11 bases line up with TRBD1. With V trimmed by 3 bases and J by 5 bases, 3 bases remained unmatched. The CDR3 runs to 14 residues. Per the germline V gene, CDR1 is MGHDK and CDR2 is SYGVNS. CDR3 in DNA: TGTGCCAGCAGTGATCCGGACAGGGGGCACGAGCAGTACTTC. Its translation is CASSDPDRGHEQYF.

The chain combines TRBV5-6 with TRBJ2-6, with D maybe TRBD1 (5 bases). The CDR3 loop spans 15 amino acids. V lost 3 bases to trimming and J lost 3 bases, with 10 bases between them. Germline V gene data show CDR1 as SGHDT and CDR2 as YYEEEE. This CDR3 is CASSSRADGANVLTF. The CDR3 DNA is TGTGCCAGCAGCTCCAGGGCTGATGGGGCCAACGTCCTGACTTTC.

The chain recombines TRBV7-2 with TRBJ2-7; 11 nucleotides align to TRBD1. Unmatched junction bases numbered 8, after V lost 6 bases and J lost 4 bases. From germline, CDR1 is SGHTA and CDR2 FQGNSA. The CDR3 is 15 residues long. In nucleotides, the CDR3 is TGTGCCAGCAGTCCAACCGGGACAGGGGGTTACGAGCAGTACTTC. Translated: CASSPTGTGGYEQYF.